This TCR beta chain was sequenced for a study of cytomegalovirus exposure and HLA in healthy donors. The primer mix had 60 Vbeta and 13 Jbeta primers. Clones were sequenced by immunoSEQ multiplex PCR, and TCRdb holds only the in-frame ones, with some missing. Of approximately 190,000 clones listed, 84% are singletons. The CDR3 has 16 residues. The germline gives CDR1 SGHAT, CDR2 FQNNGV. With 0 bases removed from V and 1 base from J, the gap between germline ends came to 12 bases. As for this clone: Its cognate antigen is unknown.

Study outcomes and limitations: The authors reported that TCR beta sequences could predict HLA-A and HLA-B alleles. These predictions were accurate for most subjects in the first cohort. Under in vitro conditions, a few CMV-associated chains were confirmed as specific for CMV antigens.

The sequence came from a woman in her 50s in good health and CMV-seropositive. The specimen was PBMCs. The chain joins TRBV11-2 to TRBJ1-2; D remains unclear. The DNA for the CDR3 is TGTGCCAGCAGCTTAGATGGGCAGGAAATTAACTATGGCTACACCTTC. Residues: CASSLDGQEINYGYTF.